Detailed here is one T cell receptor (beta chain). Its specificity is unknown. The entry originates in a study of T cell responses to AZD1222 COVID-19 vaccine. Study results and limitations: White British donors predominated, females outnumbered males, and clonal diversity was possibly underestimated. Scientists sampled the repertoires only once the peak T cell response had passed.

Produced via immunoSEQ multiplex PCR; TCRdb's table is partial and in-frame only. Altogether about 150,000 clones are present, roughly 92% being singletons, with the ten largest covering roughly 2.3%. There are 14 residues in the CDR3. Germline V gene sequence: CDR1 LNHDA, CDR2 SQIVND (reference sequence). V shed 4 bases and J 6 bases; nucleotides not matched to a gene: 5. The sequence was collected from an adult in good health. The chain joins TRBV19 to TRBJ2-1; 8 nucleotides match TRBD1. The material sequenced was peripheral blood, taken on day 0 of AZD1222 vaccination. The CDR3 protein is CASSNGQGANEQFF. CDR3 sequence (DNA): TGTGCCAGTAGTAACGGGCAGGGGGCCAATGAGCAGTTCTTC.